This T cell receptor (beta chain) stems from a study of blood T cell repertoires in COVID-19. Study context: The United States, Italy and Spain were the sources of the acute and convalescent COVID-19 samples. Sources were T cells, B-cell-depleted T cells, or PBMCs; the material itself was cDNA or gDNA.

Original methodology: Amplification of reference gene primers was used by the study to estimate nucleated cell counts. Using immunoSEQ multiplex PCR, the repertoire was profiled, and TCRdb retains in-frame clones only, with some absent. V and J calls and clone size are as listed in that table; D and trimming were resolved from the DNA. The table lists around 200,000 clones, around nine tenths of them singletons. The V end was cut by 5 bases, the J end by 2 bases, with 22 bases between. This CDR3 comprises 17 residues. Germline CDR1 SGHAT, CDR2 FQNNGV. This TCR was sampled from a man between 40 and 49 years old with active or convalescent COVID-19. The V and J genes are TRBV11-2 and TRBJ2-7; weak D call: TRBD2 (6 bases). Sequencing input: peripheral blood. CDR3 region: CASSPISGPLKTYEQYF. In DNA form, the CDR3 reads TGTGCCAGCAGCCCCATCAGCGGGCCACTTAAAACCTACGAGCAGTACTTC.